This entry lists 6 T cell receptor beta chains sequenced from one sample in a study of shared clonotypes between healthy human individuals. Repertoires were generated with immunoSEQ multiplex PCR, while TCRdb's copy carries only in-frame clones and drops some. The profile shows about 2.2 million clones, just over 90% of them singletons. Positively selected for CCR7, the CD45RO-negative cells used as naive CD8 cells excluded terminally differentiated effector memory CD45RA+ cells. The material sequenced was naive CD8+ T cells from PBMCs. All receptors derive from a man between 18 and 35 years old in good health. Some clones in this sample may be carry-over from other donors' samples.

V usage is TRBV5-1 and J usage is TRBJ1-2; D ambiguous. The CDR3 is 13 residues long. V gave up 3 bases and J gave up 4 bases, with 10 bases separating them. Germline CDR1 reads SGHRS; CDR2 reads YFSETQ. DNA of the CDR3: TGCGCCAGCAGCTATGCCAGCAGCTATGGCTACACCTTC. It translates to CASSYASSYGYTF. The full variable domain, in which reference TRBV5-1 and TRBJ1-2 provide the parts outside the CDR3, is KAGVTQTPRYLIKTRGQQVTLSCSPISGHRSVSWYQQTPGQGLQFLFEYFSETQRNKGNFPGRFSGRQFSNSRSEMNVSTLELGDSALYLCASSYASSYGYTFGSGTRLTVV.

V is TRBV5-6 and J is TRBJ2-7; TRBD1 or TRBD2 may be the D gene (6 bases each). CDR3 length equals 13 residues. The germline V gene encodes CDR1 SGHDT and CDR2 YYEEEE. Trimming stripped 6 bases from V and 5 bases from J, with 15 bases between. CDR3 in DNA: TGTGCCAGCACCCTCGAGGGGGGAAACGAGCAGTACTTC. The encoded protein is CASTLEGGNEQYF.

J is TRBJ2-1 and V is TRBV28, with D possibly TRBD2 on 5 matching bases. V was clipped by 3 bases and J by 6 bases, with 15 bases between them. Germline-derived CDR1 and CDR2 are MDHEN and SYDVKM. The CDR3 totals 15 residues. CDR3 protein: CASSFGSRGLNEQFF. In DNA form, the CDR3 reads TGTGCCAGCAGTTTCGGAAGTCGAGGGCTCAATGAGCAGTTCTTC.

This chain uses TRBV5-1 with TRBJ2-4; perhaps D is TRBD1 or TRBD2 (5 bases each). With 3 bases removed from V and 9 bases from J, the gap between germline ends came to 16 bases. The CDR3 totals 14 residues. Per the germline V gene, CDR1 is SGHRS and CDR2 is YFSETQ. The CDR3 reads CASSSRDQISIQYF. The CDR3 DNA sequence: TGCGCCAGCAGCTCCCGGGACCAAATTTCCATTCAGTACTTC. The whole variable domain, remainder taken from reference TRBV5-1 and TRBJ2-4, is KAGVTQTPRYLIKTRGQQVTLSCSPISGHRSVSWYQQTPGQGLQFLFEYFSETQRNKGNFPGRFSGRQFSNSRSEMNVSTLELGDSALYLCASSSRDQISIQYFGAGTRLSVL.

The rearrangement links TRBV7-9 to TRBJ2-1, with 7 positions matching TRBD2. Looked up from germline, CDR1 is SEHNR and CDR2 is FQNEAQ (reference sequence). The CDR3 length is 19 residues. Losses at the gene ends were 1 base for V and 6 bases for J; bases not matched to a gene: 18. DNA of the CDR3: TGTGCCAGCAGCTTAGGAGGCTCCGGCGGGAGAGCCTCTCGCAATGAGCAGTTCTTC. As protein: CASSLGGSGGRASRNEQFF.

This clone was seen a single time. This chain joins TRBV7-8 and TRBJ2-7; tentative D call: TRBD2 (5 bases). CDR1 SGHVS and CDR2 FQNEAQ come from the germline V gene. V shed 1 base and J shed 4 bases, with 17 bases lying between them. The CDR3 runs to 16 residues. The CDR3 spells CASSLEGWIREYEQYF. The DNA for the CDR3 is TGTGCCAGCAGCTTAGAAGGGTGGATACGGGAATACGAGCAGTACTTC.